This T cell receptor beta chain was captured by sequencing in a study of blood T cell repertoires in COVID-19. Looking at the study overall: COVID-19 samples from acute and convalescent phases originated in the United States, Italy and Spain.

This clone was counted only a few times. The CDR3 loop spans 16 amino acids. Source study methods: Reference gene primer amplification gave estimated nucleated cell counts. Sequenced by immunoSEQ multiplex PCR; TCRdb stores in-frame clones only, minus some. V and J calls plus clone size are reproduced from that table; the DNA served to infer D and trimming. Of around 270,000 clones in the sample, around 84% were seen once. The sequenced sample was peripheral blood. The V gene is TRBV21-1, the J gene TRBJ2-7; the DNA was not compared with TRBD1, the D call given in the table. TRBV21-1 has pseudogene status. This receptor was identified in an older woman with COVID-19, enrolled during active disease. The CDR3 DNA sequence: TGTGCCAGCAGCAAAGTTTGGGGACAGGGGCCCTACGAGCAGTACTTC. Translation gives CASSKVWGQGPYEQYF.